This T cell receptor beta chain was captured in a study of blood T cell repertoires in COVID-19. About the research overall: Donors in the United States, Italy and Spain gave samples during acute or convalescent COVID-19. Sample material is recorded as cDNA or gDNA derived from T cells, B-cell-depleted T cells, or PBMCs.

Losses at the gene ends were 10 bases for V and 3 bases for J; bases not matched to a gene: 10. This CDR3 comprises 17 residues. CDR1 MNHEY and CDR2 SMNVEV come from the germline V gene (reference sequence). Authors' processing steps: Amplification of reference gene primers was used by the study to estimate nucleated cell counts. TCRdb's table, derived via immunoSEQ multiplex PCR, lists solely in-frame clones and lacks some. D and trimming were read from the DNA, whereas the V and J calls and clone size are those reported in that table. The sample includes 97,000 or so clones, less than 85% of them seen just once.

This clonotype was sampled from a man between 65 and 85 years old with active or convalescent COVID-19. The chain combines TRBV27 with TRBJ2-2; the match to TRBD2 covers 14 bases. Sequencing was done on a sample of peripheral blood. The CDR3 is CATSRTSGGPDTGELFF. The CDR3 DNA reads TGTGCCACCTCAAGGACTAGCGGGGGGCCTGACACCGGGGAGCTGTTTTTT.